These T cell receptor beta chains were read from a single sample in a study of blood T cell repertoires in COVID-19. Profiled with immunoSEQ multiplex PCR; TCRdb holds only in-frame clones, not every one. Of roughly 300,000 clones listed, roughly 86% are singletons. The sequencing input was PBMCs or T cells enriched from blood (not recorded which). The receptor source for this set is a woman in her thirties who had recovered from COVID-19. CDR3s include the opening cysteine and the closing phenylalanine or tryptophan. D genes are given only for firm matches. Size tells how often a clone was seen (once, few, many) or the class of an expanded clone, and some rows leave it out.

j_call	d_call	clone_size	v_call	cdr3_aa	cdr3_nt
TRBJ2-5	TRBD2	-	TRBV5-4	CASSQLAGATPGETQYF	TGTGCCAGCAGCCAACTAGCGGGGGCTACCCCCGGGGAGACCCAGTACTTC
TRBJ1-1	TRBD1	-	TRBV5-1	CASSLAVGTGRFTSEAFF	TGCGCCAGCAGCTTGGCCGTGGGGACAGGGCGGTTTACTTCCGAAGCTTTCTTT
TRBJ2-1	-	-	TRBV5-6	CASSLLARVAYNEQFF	TGTGCCAGCAGCTTGCTGGCCCGGGTGGCCTACAATGAGCAGTTCTTC
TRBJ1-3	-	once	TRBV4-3	CASSQGRGESGNTIYF	TGCGCCAGCAGCCAAGGCCGCGGGGAATCTGGAAACACCATATATTTT
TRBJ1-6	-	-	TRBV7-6	CASSLAEGEGSPLHF	TGTGCCAGCAGCTTAGCAGAGGGAGAAGGTTCACCCCTCCACTTT
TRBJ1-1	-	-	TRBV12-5	CASGPGNSNTEAFF	TGTGCTAGTGGACCAGGGAATTCGAACACTGAAGCTTTCTTT
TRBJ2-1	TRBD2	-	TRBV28	CASSGLAGYNEQFF	TGTGCCAGCAGCGGACTAGCGGGGTACAATGAGCAGTTCTTC
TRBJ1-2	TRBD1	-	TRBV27	CASRPGQGVYGYTF	TGTGCCAGCAGACCCGGACAGGGGGTCTATGGCTACACCTTC
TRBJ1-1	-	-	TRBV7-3	CASSLGGGVDPITEAFF	TGTGCCAGCAGCTTAGGAGGAGGCGTGGACCCCATCACTGAAGCTTTCTTT
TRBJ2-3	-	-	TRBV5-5	CASSFEGGGRTDTQYF	TGTGCCAGCAGCTTCGAGGGCGGGGGCCGCACAGATACGCAGTATTTT
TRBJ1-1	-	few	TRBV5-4	CASSFPGDTEAFF	TGTGCCAGCAGCTTCCCGGGGGACACTGAAGCTTTCTTT
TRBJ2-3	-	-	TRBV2	CASSEVIYYTNPATDTQYF	TGTGCCAGCAGTGAAGTGATTTACTACACAAACCCGGCCACAGATACGCAGTATTTT
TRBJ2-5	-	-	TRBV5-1	CASRATILQETQYF	TGCGCCAGCAGGGCCACTATACTCCAAGAGACCCAGTACTTC
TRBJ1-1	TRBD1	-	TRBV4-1	CASSEADRDTEAFF	TGCGCCAGCAGTGAGGCGGACAGGGACACTGAAGCTTTCTTT
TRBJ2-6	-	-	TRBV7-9	CASSSQTGANVLTF	TGTGCCAGCAGCTCACAGACTGGGGCCAACGTCCTGACTTTC
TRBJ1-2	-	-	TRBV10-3	CAISVQAGLSGYTF	TGTGCCATCAGTGTTCAGGCAGGGCTCAGTGGCTACACCTTC
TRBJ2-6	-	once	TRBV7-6	CASSLGVRPDYYSGANVLTF	TGTGCCAGCAGCTTAGGGGTTCGGCCTGACTATTACTCTGGGGCCAACGTCCTGACTTTC
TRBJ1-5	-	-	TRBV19	CASSPRQANQPQHF	TGTGCCAGTAGTCCCAGACAGGCCAATCAGCCCCAGCATTTT
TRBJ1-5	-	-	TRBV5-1	CASSLDVGGNQPQHF	TGCGCCAGCAGCTTGGATGTAGGAGGCAATCAGCCCCAGCATTTT
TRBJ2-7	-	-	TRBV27	CASRRAGTGYEQYF	TGTGCCAGCAGGAGGGCGGGGACCGGGTACGAGCAGTACTTC
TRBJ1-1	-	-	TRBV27	CASSPHRERAEAFF	TGTGCCAGCAGTCCCCACAGGGAACGGGCTGAAGCTTTCTTT
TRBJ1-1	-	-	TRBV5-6	CASSFGKNTEAFF	TGTGCCAGCAGCTTCGGGAAGAACACTGAAGCTTTCTTT
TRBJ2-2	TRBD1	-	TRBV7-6	CASSPPNKQGSGELFF	TGTGCCAGCAGCCCCCCCAATAAACAGGGGTCCGGGGAGCTGTTTTTT
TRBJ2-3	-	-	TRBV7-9	CASSLAGEEDTQYF	TGTGCCAGCAGCTTAGCGGGGGAGGAAGATACGCAGTATTTT
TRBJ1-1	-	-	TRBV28	CASSFGYGVNTEAFF	TGTGCCAGCAGTTTTGGGTACGGAGTTAACACTGAAGCTTTCTTT
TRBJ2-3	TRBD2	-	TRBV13	CASSAPSGVISTDTQYF	TGTGCCAGCAGCGCCCCTAGCGGGGTAATCAGCACAGATACGCAGTATTTT
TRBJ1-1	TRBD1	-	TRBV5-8	CASSSDKTGGTEAFF	TGTGCCAGCAGCTCAGATAAGACAGGGGGCACTGAAGCTTTCTTT
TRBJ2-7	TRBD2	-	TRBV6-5	CASSWASGPGYEQYF	TGTGCCAGCAGTTGGGCTAGCGGGCCCGGTTACGAGCAGTACTTC
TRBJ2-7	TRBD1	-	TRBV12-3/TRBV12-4	CASRRTGDHEQYF	TGTGCCAGCAGGCGTACAGGGGACCACGAGCAGTACTTC
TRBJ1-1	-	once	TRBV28	CASEGSGTEAFF	TGTGCCAGCGAGGGATCGGGCACTGAAGCTTTCTTT
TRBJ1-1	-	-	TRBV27	CASSLLRESKAFF	TGTGCCAGCAGTCTACTCAGGGAATCGAAAGCTTTCTTT
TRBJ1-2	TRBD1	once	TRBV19	CASIRTGANYGYTF	TGTGCCAGTATTCGGACAGGAGCTAACTATGGCTACACCTTC
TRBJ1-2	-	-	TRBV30	CAWSGDTWGLYGYTF	TGTGCCTGGAGTGGGGACACGTGGGGCCTATATGGCTACACCTTC
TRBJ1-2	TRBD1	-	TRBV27	CASRLGTATNYGYTF	TGTGCCAGCAGATTGGGGACAGCCACCAACTATGGCTACACCTTC
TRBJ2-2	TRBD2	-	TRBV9	CASSARLAGGSNTGELFF	TGTGCCAGCAGCGCGCGACTAGCGGGGGGATCGAACACCGGGGAGCTGTTTTTT
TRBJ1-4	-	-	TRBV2	CASSEGLEEKLFF	TGTGCCAGCAGTGAAGGACTCGAAGAAAAACTGTTTTTT
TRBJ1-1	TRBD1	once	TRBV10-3	CAISGQGGEAFF	TGTGCCATCAGTGGGCAGGGGGGTGAAGCTTTCTTT
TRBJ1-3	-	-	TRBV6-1	CASSVYGHLSGNTIYF	TGTGCCAGCAGTGTATACGGACACCTTTCTGGAAACACCATATATTTT
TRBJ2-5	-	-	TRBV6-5	CASSYQGGETQYF	TGTGCCAGCAGTTACCAGGGCGGAGAGACCCAGTACTTC
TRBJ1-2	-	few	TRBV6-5	CASRYSGDISYGYTF	TGTGCCAGCAGGTACTCCGGGGACATTTCATATGGCTACACCTTC
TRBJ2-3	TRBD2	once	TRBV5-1	CASSFSGGRTDTQYF	TGCGCCAGCAGCTTTAGCGGGGGTCGCACAGATACGCAGTATTTT
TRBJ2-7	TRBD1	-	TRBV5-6	CASSFLGGWGEQYF	TGTGCCAGCAGCTTCTTAGGGGGCTGGGGCGAGCAGTACTTC
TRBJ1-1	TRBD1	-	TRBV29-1	CSAGTGGSTEAFF	TGCAGCGCCGGGACAGGGGGCAGCACTGAAGCTTTCTTT
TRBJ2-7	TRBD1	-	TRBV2	CASSVDRGHEQYF	TGTGCCAGCAGCGTGGACAGGGGTCACGAGCAGTACTTC
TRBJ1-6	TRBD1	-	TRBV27	CATRVTGMIVNSPLHF	TGTGCCACCAGGGTGACAGGGATGATTGTTAATTCACCCCTCCACTTT
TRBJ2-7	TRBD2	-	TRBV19	CASTDRTSGGRTAYEQYF	TGTGCCAGTACCGATCGGACTAGCGGGGGACGGACAGCCTACGAGCAGTACTTC
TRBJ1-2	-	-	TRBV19	CASSLHQDSGYTF	TGTGCCAGTAGTCTCCACCAGGATTCGGGCTACACCTTC
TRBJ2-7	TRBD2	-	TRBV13	CASSPPGLAGSYEQYF	TGTGCCAGCAGCCCACCGGGACTAGCGGGTAGCTACGAGCAGTACTTC